This T cell receptor beta chain was captured by sequencing in a study of blood T cell repertoires in COVID-19. About the research overall: The United States, Italy and Spain provided the acute and convalescent COVID-19 samples. Sources were T cells, B-cell-depleted T cells, or PBMCs; the material itself was cDNA or gDNA.

Methods used by the authors: Reference gene primers were amplified, and this amplification served to estimate nucleated cell counts. Repertoires were generated with immunoSEQ multiplex PCR, while TCRdb's copy carries only in-frame clones and drops some. The V and J calls and clone size were taken over from that table, and D and trimming were inferred from the DNA. Of more than 250,000 clones listed, nearly 85% are singletons. The sequencing sample was made of peripheral blood. The origin of this receptor is a human donor in a cohort sampled during active COVID-19.

The CDR3: CASSPPGGINQPQHF. CDR3 DNA: TGTGCCAGCTCACCTCCAGGGGGCATAAACCAGCCCCAGCATTTT. The gene calls are TRBV18 and TRBJ1-5, with 8 nucleotides matching TRBD1. J lost 7 bases, V lost 3 bases, and 8 bases had no gene match. Germline V CDR1 and CDR2: KGHSH, LQKENI. The CDR3 is 15 residues long.